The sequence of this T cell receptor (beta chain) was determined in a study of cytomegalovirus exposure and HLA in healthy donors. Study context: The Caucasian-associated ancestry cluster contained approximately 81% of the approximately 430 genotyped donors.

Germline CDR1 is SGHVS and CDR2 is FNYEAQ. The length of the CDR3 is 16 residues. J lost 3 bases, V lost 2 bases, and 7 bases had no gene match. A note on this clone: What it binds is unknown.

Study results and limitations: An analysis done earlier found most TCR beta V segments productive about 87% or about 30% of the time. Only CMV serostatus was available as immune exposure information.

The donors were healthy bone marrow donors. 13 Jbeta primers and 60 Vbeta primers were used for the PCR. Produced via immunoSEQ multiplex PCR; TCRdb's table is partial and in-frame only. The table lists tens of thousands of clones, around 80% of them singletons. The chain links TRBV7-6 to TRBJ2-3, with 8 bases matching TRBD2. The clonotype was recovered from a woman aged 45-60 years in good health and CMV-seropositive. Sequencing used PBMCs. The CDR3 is CASSLPPGGGTDTQYF. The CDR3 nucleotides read TGTGCCAGCAGCTTACCACCGGGAGGGGGAACAGATACGCAGTATTTT.